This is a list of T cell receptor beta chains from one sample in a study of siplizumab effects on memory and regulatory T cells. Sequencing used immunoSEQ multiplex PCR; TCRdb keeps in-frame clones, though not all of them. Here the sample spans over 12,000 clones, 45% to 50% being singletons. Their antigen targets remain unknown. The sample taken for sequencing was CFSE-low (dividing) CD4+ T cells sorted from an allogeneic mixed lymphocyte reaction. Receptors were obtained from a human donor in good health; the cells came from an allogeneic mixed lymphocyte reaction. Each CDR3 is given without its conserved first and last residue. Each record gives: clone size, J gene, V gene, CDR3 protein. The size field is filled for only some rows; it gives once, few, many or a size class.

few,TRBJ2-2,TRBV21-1,ASRQCQPGDTGELF
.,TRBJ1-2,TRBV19,ASSIRPASYGYT
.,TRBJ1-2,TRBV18,ASSLQQGGNGYT
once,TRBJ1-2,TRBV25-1,ASSEGGPNYGYT
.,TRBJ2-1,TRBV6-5,ASSSWTAPTGQF
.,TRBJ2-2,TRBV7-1,ASSRRTGELF
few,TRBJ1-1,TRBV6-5,ASSARTGNTEAF
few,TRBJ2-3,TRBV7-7,ASSLIPGDVTDTQY
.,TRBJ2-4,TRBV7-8,ASRDEGTAKNIQY
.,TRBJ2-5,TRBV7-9,ASSLARNYWVQETQY
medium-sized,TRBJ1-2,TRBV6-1,ASKTGVNYGYT
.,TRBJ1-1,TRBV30,AWDRANTEAF
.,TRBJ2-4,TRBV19,ASSMMSGRQAKNIQY
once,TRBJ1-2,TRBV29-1,SVGLTGFSYT
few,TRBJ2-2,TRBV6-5,ASWRGAGELF
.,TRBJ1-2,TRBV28,ASSYADRPYYGYT
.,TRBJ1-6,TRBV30,AWPTKGGWRGNSPLH
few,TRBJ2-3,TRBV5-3,AVNEVTDTQY
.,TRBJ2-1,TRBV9,ASSSHPGLAGGNEQF
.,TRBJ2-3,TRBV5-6,ASSPSAVRTDTQY
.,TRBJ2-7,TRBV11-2,ASSFDRGGAIHEQY
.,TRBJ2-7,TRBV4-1,ASSQTRVPAYEQY
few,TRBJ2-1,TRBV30,AWNRVSSYNEQF
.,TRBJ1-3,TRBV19,ASSIRGGLSGNTIY
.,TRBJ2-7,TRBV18,ASSSDRVAYEQY
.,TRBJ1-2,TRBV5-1,ASRDSNYGYT
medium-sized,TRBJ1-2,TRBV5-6,ASSQGTAGYT
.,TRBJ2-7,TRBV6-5,ASSASGTTYEQY
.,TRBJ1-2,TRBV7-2,ASSLGDGYNYGYT
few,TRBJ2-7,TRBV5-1,ASSLDFYEQY
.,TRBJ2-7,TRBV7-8,ASSRLTGTAHSYEQY
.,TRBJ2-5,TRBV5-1,ASSIPGGETQY
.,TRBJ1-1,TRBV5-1,ASSLVGMNTEAF
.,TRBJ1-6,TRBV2,ASSEGEAWNSPLH
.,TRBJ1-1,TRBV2,ASSGDSMNTEAF
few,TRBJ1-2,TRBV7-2,ASSLGSGSSNYGYT
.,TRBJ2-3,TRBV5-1,ASSLGLTLIAATDTQY
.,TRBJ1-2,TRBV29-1,SVGRVGWGYT
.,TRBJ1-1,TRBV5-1,ASSPKQGLNTEAF
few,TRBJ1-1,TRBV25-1,ASSRHGNAEAF